This T cell receptor (beta chain) was captured by sequencing in a study of cytomegalovirus exposure and HLA in healthy donors. Whole-study findings and limits: Three of the chains that were CMV-associated were confirmed in vitro to be specific for CMV antigens.

The V gene lost 0 bases and the J gene lost 8 bases, with 8 bases spanning the gap. The CDR3 extends over 13 amino acids. The germline V gene encodes CDR1 LNHNV and CDR2 YYDKDF (reference sequence). On this clone: What it binds is unknown.

Measured with immunoSEQ multiplex PCR; TCRdb has only the in-frame clones, and not every one. Among approximately 270,000 clones listed, about 90% were seen once. The TCR originated in a woman aged 18-30 years in good health and CMV-seronegative. The rearrangement uses TRBV15 and TRBJ1-5; no clear D. The sample was PBMCs. CDR3 coding DNA: TGTGCCACCAGCAGAGAGGAGTTTGAGCCCCAGCATTTT. Its translation: CATSREEFEPQHF.